Detailed here is one TCR beta chain. This clone's antigen is unknown. No much larger clone exists at a distance of one base, and base qualities are not known. TCRdb shows the sequencer as Illumina NovaSeq 6000. cDNA libraries for TCRalpha and TCRbeta were prepared by 5'RACE using constant-segment primers, with sample barcodes and unique molecular identifiers added. Trizol reagent was used to extract RNA from every sample. The libraries were amplified in two PCR steps, and the second step added a second sample barcode and Illumina TruSeq adapters. Libraries were sequenced on an Illumina NovaSeq with 2 x 150 bp paired-end reads. The source study handled its data this way. The reads were demultiplexed and collapsed into UMI-guided consensus sequences using migec v1.2.7. Using mixcr v2.1.11, UMI consensuses were aligned to TRA and TRB V and J templates and then assembled into clonotypes. Clonotypes were classified as expanded or contracted when called significant by both edgeR and NoisET, with noise models trained on biological replicates. For edgeR calls, the cutoffs were a false discovery rate-adjusted p below 0.01 and a log2 fold-change threshold of 1. As an exploratory analysis of dynamics, max-normalized trajectories of the 1000 most abundant clonotypes were examined by PCA with hierarchical clustering. Separately sequenced CD4+ and CD8+ repertoires were used to assign the CD4 or CD8 phenotype of responding clones. TCRdb's own reprocessing of the public reads used fastp at Q25 and MiXCR and kept productive beta chains. Identical CDR3 protein sequences are pooled into one entry, listed with their most common genes and DNA. None of the V and J calls come from the authors' own analysis; TCRdb made them. The table for this sample lists more than 350,000 distinct CDR3 sequences; approximately 15% of them were counted only once. About a fifth of the sample comes from the top ten.

Ficoll-Paque density gradient centrifugation was used to isolate PBMCs. The sample is drawn from a study of T-cell memory formation after mild COVID-19 (dated by TCRdb to the early 2020s). In terms of the full investigation: TCR sequence clusters from the two donors were found to be largely donor specific. In a couple of donors, T-cell clones that expanded and contracted after mild COVID-19 were tracked by sequencing TCRalpha and TCRbeta repertoires over time. Two young, previously healthy adult volunteers, one female and one male, were included in the cohort. Here is what the overall study found, with its caveats: Some responding clones were found in pre-infection memory, which suggests that pre-existing cross-reactive memory T cells took part in the SARS-CoV-2 response. The study included only two mild cases, and larger cohorts that include severe cases with pre-infection samples were judged to be necessary. Clones that contracted from day 15 to 85 showed balanced CD4/CD8 phenotypes, whereas a second wave of clones that expanded from day 15 to 37 leaned towards CD4+. Contracting CD4+ clones were located mainly in the CM and EM memory subsets, whereas CD8+ clones were found to be enriched in EMRA. Whether the second-wave clones peaking on day 37 were SARS-CoV-2 specific was not confirmed.

Input material: PBMCs or a T cell subset sorted from them (not recorded which). This clonotype was sampled from a man aged 18 to 35 who had mild COVID-19 (a few samples of this study predate the infection). The sample titles of this study are shuffled in the database, so cell type and time point are left out; the donor was told from shared clones.

Read as DNA, the sequence is TGCGCCAGCACCGGGGGACAAGTCCAAGAGACCCAGTACTTC. Its amino acids are CASTGGQVQETQYF. This chain joins TRBV5-1 to TRBJ2-5; the D call is possibly TRBD1 or TRBD2, each sharing 6 bases. CDR1 and CDR2 are drawn from the germline V gene: SGHRS, YFSETQ. Taken from cysteine to phenylalanine, the CDR3 has 14 residues. Left in the record is the CDR3 DNA by itself, 42 bases read in frame from the first base. V is shortened by 6 bases, J by 1 base, and the region joining them spans 13 bases.